This T cell receptor (beta chain) was sequenced in a study of beta chain features in type 1 diabetes. V gave up 7 bases and J gave up 3 bases; unmatched junction bases: 10. This CDR3 has 15 residues. Per the germline V gene, CDR1 is SGHRS and CDR2 is YFSETQ. Whole-study results and caveats: Type 1 diabetes patients had moderately but significantly shorter TCRB CDR3s in all four CD4+ subsets.

The table lists this clone with a few counts. As yet, its antigen is unknown. Expressed TCRB transcripts got sequenced, as all isolated RNA was reverse transcribed. The data were produced by immunoSEQ multiplex PCR, yet TCRdb's version contains in-frame clones alone and is incomplete. This table holds 600,000 or so clones, around 15% found once. Averaging roughly 110 mL, one heparinised blood draw was given by each donor. The sequence came from a man aged 18 to 35 with type 1 diabetes. The genes are TRBV5-1 and TRBJ2-3; 8 nucleotides align to TRBD2. Sequencing was done on a sample of naive CD4+ T cells from blood. The CDR3 sequence: CASGRAGEGTDTQYF. CDR3 DNA sequence: TGCGCCAGCGGCCGAGCGGGAGAGGGGACAGATACGCAGTATTTT.